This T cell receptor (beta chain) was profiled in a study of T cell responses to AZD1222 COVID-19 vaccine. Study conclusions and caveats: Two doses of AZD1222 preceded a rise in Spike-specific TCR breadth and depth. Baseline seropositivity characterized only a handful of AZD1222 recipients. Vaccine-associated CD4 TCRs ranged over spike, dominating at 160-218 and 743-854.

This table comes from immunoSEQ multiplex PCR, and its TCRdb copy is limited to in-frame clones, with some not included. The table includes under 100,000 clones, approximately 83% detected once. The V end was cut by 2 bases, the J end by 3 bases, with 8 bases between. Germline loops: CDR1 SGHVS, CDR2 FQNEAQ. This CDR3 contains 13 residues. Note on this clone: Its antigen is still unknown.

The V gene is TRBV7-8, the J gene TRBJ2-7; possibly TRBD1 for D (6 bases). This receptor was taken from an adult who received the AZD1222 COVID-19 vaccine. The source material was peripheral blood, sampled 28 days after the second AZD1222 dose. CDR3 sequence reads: CASSLIRGYEQYF. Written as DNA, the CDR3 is TGTGCCAGCAGCTTAATCAGGGGCTACGAGCAGTACTTC.